The 12 T cell receptor beta chains below were found in one sample sequenced in a study of CD8 T cells in Susac syndrome. RNA, at about 0.45 to 1 ug, was reverse transcribed with random hexamers. TCRdb reprocessed the immunoSEQ multiplex PCR reads with MiXCR, giving one entry per CDR3 protein. The repertoire holds a few hundred thousand distinct CDR3 sequences, with about 89% as singletons. The sequenced material came from CD8+ T cells from PBMCs. Every receptor here comes from a human donor with multiple sclerosis.

The genes are TRBV28 and TRBJ2-1; 13 bases fit TRBD2. CDR1 and CDR2 from the germline V gene are MDHEN and SYDVKM. With V trimmed by 6 bases and J by 10 bases, 12 bases remained unmatched. The CDR3 is 16 residues long. The CDR3: CASRDPGLAGPGEQFF. DNA of the CDR3: TGTGCCAGCAGGGATCCGGGACTAGCGGGACCTGGAGAGCAGTTCTTC.

The gene calls are TRBV6-2 or TRBV6-3 and TRBJ1-1; D unresolved. The V end was cut by 9 bases, the J end by 1 base, with 9 bases between. CDR1 and CDR2 from the germline V gene are MNHEY and SVGEGT. CDR3 length: 12 residues. The CDR3 coding sequence is TGTGCCAGTGCTCTCGGGAACACTGAAGCTTTCTTT. It encodes CASALGNTEAFF.

This chain links TRBV9 with TRBJ2-1, with 12 bases lining up with TRBD1. Per the germline V gene, CDR1 is SGDLS and CDR2 is YYNGEE. V trimming: 4 bases; J trimming: 10 bases; junction bases outside the gene matches: 6. There are 14 residues in the CDR3. CDR3 sequence: CASSPWDRGREQFF. In DNA form, the CDR3 reads TGTGCCAGCAGCCCGTGGGACAGGGGGCGCGAGCAGTTCTTC.

The chain uses TRBV25-1 and TRBJ1-2; 7 nucleotides match TRBD1. This CDR3 has 14 amino acids. Germline loops: CDR1 MGHDK, CDR2 SYGVNS. With 4 bases clipped from V and 11 bases from J, the junction kept 13 bases outside the gene matches. The CDR3 nucleotides read TGTGCCAGCAGTGCTCGGACTACGACAGGGAAGTACACCTTC. It specifies CASSARTTTGKYTF.

The chain is built from TRBV5-1 and TRBJ2-7, with D maybe TRBD1 (6 bases). The CDR3 spans 12 residues. The V and J ends lost 3 bases and 8 bases respectively, with 12 bases between them. Germline assignment: CDR1 SGHRS and CDR2 YFSETQ. As DNA, the CDR3 is TGCGCCAGCAGCTCGGACAGTCCTCAGCAGTACTTC. Encoded protein: CASSSDSPQQYF. Full variable domain (missing parts from reference TRBV5-1 and TRBJ2-7): KAGVTQTPRYLIKTRGQQVTLSCSPISGHRSVSWYQQTPGQGLQFLFEYFSETQRNKGNFPGRFSGRQFSNSRSEMNVSTLELGDSALYLCASSSDSPQQYFGPGTRLTVT.

The chain carries TRBV4-2 and TRBJ1-2; D might be TRBD1 (5 bases). Germline V gene data show CDR1 as LGHNA and CDR2 as YNFKEQ. CDR3 size: 15 residues. Between the trimmed V and J ends, which lost 1 base and 7 bases, there was a span of 16 bases. CDR3 in DNA: TGTGCCAGCAGCCAAGGAACAGGACCAACTGGTGGCTACACCTTC. This gives the protein CASSQGTGPTGGYTF.

The chain joins TRBV28 to TRBJ2-2; TRBD2 agrees at 9 bases. CDR1 is MDHEN and CDR2 is SYDVKM in the germline V gene. Trimming at V came to 8 bases and at J to 1 base, leaving 14 bases not matched to a gene. CDR3 length equals 18 residues. This CDR3 reads CASGGDYSGGENTGELFF. The CDR3 bases are TGTGCCAGCGGCGGAGACTATAGCGGGGGTGAGAACACCGGGGAGCTGTTTTTT.

This clonotype occurred once. CDR3 amino acids: CASSRIRVSETQYF. CDR3 DNA sequence: TGTGCCAGCAGTAGGATCCGTGTGTCGGAGACCCAGTACTTC. V and J are TRBV6-5 and TRBJ2-5; no reliable D call. This CDR3 contains 14 residues. Germline-derived CDR1 and CDR2 are MNHEY and SVGAGI. Trimming shortened V by 5 bases and J by 5 bases, and 15 bases separated the two germline ends.

The DNA for the CDR3 is TGCGCCAGCAGCCAAACAAAAACGGGACAGCTGAACACTGAAGCTTTCTTT. Amino acids: CASSQTKTGQLNTEAFF. The chain is built from TRBV4-3 and TRBJ1-1; TRBD1 matches at 7 bases. Germline V gene sequence: CDR1 LGHNA, CDR2 YSLEER. V shed 2 bases and J 0 bases; nucleotides not matched to a gene: 9. The CDR3 extends over 17 amino acids.

The genes are TRBV10-3 and TRBJ2-5; D is undetermined. The V and J ends lost 0 bases and 0 bases respectively, with 5 bases between them. Per the germline V gene, CDR1 is ENHRY and CDR2 is SYGVKD. The CDR3 is 14 residues long. The DNA of the CDR3 is TGTGCCATCAGTGAGTCGTCGGACCAAGAGACCCAGTACTTC. The encoded protein is CAISESSDQETQYF.

The chain has TRBV9 and TRBJ2-2; 9 nucleotides agree with TRBD2. Germline trimming cut 6 bases from V and 2 bases from J; bases unmatched to any gene: 8. CDR3 length: 16 amino acids. Germline CDR1 SGDLS, CDR2 YYNGEE. CDR3 amino acids: CASIKGSGGNTGELFF. In DNA, the CDR3 is TGTGCCAGCATCAAGGGTAGCGGGGGAAACACCGGGGAGCTGTTTTTT. The variable domain in full, with the rest retrieved from reference TRBV9 and TRBJ2-2, is DSGVTQTPKHLITATGQRVTLRCSPRSGDLSVYWYQQSLDQGLQFLIQYYNGEERAKGNILERFSAQQFPDLHSELNLSSLELGDSALYFCASIKGSGGNTGELFFGEGSRLTVL.

The sample holds one count of this clonotype. This chain links TRBV9 with TRBJ2-1; the match to TRBD2 covers 7 bases. The CDR3 covers 15 residues. V was clipped by 2 bases and J by 4 bases; unmatched bases: 6. Germline CDR1 and CDR2: SGDLS and YYNGEE. The CDR3 DNA reads as TGTGCCAGCAGCGTTTCGGGGGGAGAGTACAATGAGCAGTTCTTC. Protein sequence: CASSVSGGEYNEQFF.